These T cell receptor beta chains were read from a single sample in a study of blood T cell repertoires in COVID-19. Only in-frame clones appear in the TCRdb table, and some are missing; sequencing was by immunoSEQ multiplex PCR. The sample shows more than 65,000 clones, roughly 73% of them seen only once. Material: peripheral blood. The receptors derive from a human donor in a cohort sampled during active COVID-19. Both conserved end residues are part of each CDR3. Each record gives: J gene, V gene, clone size, D gene, CDR3 DNA, CDR3 protein. D genes are given only for firm matches. Where a row states a size, it is once, few, many or the class of an expanded clone; other rows omit it.

J gene: TRBJ2-5; V gene: TRBV5-1; clone size: -; D gene: TRBD1; CDR3 DNA: TGCGCCAGCAGCCCAGGGACAGGGCCCCAAGAGACCCAGTACTTC; CDR3 protein: CASSPGTGPQETQYF
J gene: TRBJ2-5; V gene: TRBV27; clone size: -; D gene: -; CDR3 DNA: TGTGCCAGCAGTCCCACGCTAGGTGTCGGGGAGACCCAGTACTTC; CDR3 protein: CASSPTLGVGETQYF
J gene: TRBJ2-7; V gene: TRBV7-9; clone size: -; D gene: TRBD1; CDR3 DNA: TGTGCCAGCAGCTTAGCGCTAGTGACAGGGTCCTACGAGCAGTACTTC; CDR3 protein: CASSLALVTGSYEQYF
J gene: TRBJ2-7; V gene: TRBV18; clone size: few; D gene: TRBD2; CDR3 DNA: TGTGCCAGCTCACCAATCGCGGGAGCTGAGCACGAGCAGTACTTC; CDR3 protein: CASSPIAGAEHEQYF
J gene: TRBJ2-1; V gene: TRBV11-2; clone size: once; D gene: -; CDR3 DNA: TGTGCCAGCAGCTTAGACGGACAGCCATACAATGAGCAGTTCTTC; CDR3 protein: CASSLDGQPYNEQFF
J gene: TRBJ1-1; V gene: TRBV5-5; clone size: -; D gene: -; CDR3 DNA: TGTGCCAGCAGCTTGGACTCCCCGAACACTGAAGCTTTCTTT; CDR3 protein: CASSLDSPNTEAFF
J gene: TRBJ2-3; V gene: TRBV3-1/TRBV3-2; clone size: -; D gene: -; CDR3 DNA: TGTGCCAGCAGCCAAGCCCGAGGTACAGATACGCAGTATTTT; CDR3 protein: CASSQARGTDTQYF
J gene: TRBJ2-5; V gene: TRBV12-5; clone size: -; D gene: -; CDR3 DNA: TGTGCTAGTGGCCCCGGGAGCGGTTTAGCCCAAGAGACCCAGTACTTC; CDR3 protein: CASGPGSGLAQETQYF
J gene: TRBJ2-2; V gene: TRBV14; clone size: -; D gene: -; CDR3 DNA: TGTGCCAGCAGCCAACGCCTAGCGTTCGCCGGGGAGCTGTTTTTT; CDR3 protein: CASSQRLAFAGELFF
J gene: TRBJ2-1; V gene: TRBV9; clone size: -; D gene: TRBD2; CDR3 DNA: TGTGCCAGCAGCGTAGCGTCGGCTAGCGGGGTTCTCAATGAGCAGTTCTTC; CDR3 protein: CASSVASASGVLNEQFF
J gene: TRBJ2-1; V gene: TRBV19; clone size: -; D gene: TRBD2; CDR3 DNA: TGTGCCAGTGGCACCGGGACTAGCGGGAGGAATGAGCAGTTCTTC; CDR3 protein: CASGTGTSGRNEQFF
J gene: TRBJ2-6; V gene: TRBV5-6; clone size: -; D gene: -; CDR3 DNA: TGTGCCAGCAGCCCGCAGAACAGGGCTGGGGCCAACGTCCTGACTTTC; CDR3 protein: CASSPQNRAGANVLTF
J gene: TRBJ2-6; V gene: TRBV19; clone size: -; D gene: TRBD1; CDR3 DNA: TGTGCCAGTAGTACACAGGGGACTGGGGCCAACGTCCTGACTTTC; CDR3 protein: CASSTQGTGANVLTF
J gene: TRBJ2-1; V gene: TRBV9; clone size: -; D gene: TRBD2; CDR3 DNA: TGTGCCAGCAGCGCGCGTGGGGGAGGGGTTAATAATGAGCAGTTCTTC; CDR3 protein: CASSARGGGVNNEQFF
J gene: TRBJ2-1; V gene: TRBV15; clone size: -; D gene: -; CDR3 DNA: TGTGCCACCAGCAGAGAAGGAAGCGCTGGTGAGCAGTTCTTC; CDR3 protein: CATSREGSAGEQFF
J gene: TRBJ1-5; V gene: TRBV11-3; clone size: -; D gene: -; CDR3 DNA: TGTGCCAGCACCACCACTTTATTTTATATTGACAGTAGCAATCAGCCCCAGCATTTT; CDR3 protein: CASTTTLFYIDSSNQPQHF
J gene: TRBJ2-7; V gene: TRBV27; clone size: -; D gene: -; CDR3 DNA: TGTGCCAGCAGTTTATATACAGGGAAAACCTACGAGCAGTACTTC; CDR3 protein: CASSLYTGKTYEQYF
J gene: TRBJ1-1; V gene: TRBV10-3; clone size: -; D gene: -; CDR3 DNA: TGTGCCATCAGACTACAGGGTGAGGCCACTGAAGCTTTCTTT; CDR3 protein: CAIRLQGEATEAFF
J gene: TRBJ2-1; V gene: TRBV7-6; clone size: -; D gene: TRBD1; CDR3 DNA: TGTGCCAGCAGCTTAGCTTTGACAGGGGTGGATGAGCAGTTCTTC; CDR3 protein: CASSLALTGVDEQFF
J gene: TRBJ2-5; V gene: TRBV5-8; clone size: -; D gene: -; CDR3 DNA: TGTGCCAGCAGCTTTGGGGGGGCGGCGCTGGAGACCCAGTACTTC; CDR3 protein: CASSFGGAALETQYF
J gene: TRBJ2-5; V gene: TRBV1; clone size: -; D gene: -; CDR3 DNA: TGCACCAGCAGCCAAGATCCCACTCCCCAAGAGACCCAGTACTTC; CDR3 protein: CTSSQDPTPQETQYF
J gene: TRBJ1-6; V gene: TRBV30; clone size: -; D gene: TRBD1; CDR3 DNA: TGTGCCTGGAGCGCGAGGACAGGGGTAAATTCACCCCTCCACTTT; CDR3 protein: CAWSARTGVNSPLHF
J gene: TRBJ2-3; V gene: TRBV3-1/TRBV3-2; clone size: -; D gene: TRBD2; CDR3 DNA: TGTGCCAGCAGCCAAATCCCTAGCGGGGGGAGCACAGATACGCAGTATTTT; CDR3 protein: CASSQIPSGGSTDTQYF
J gene: TRBJ1-3; V gene: TRBV19; clone size: -; D gene: -; CDR3 DNA: TGTGCCAGTAACGGGGGGTCGGGAAACACCATATATTTT; CDR3 protein: CASNGGSGNTIYF
J gene: TRBJ2-1; V gene: TRBV29-1; clone size: few; D gene: -; CDR3 DNA: TGCAGCGTTGGGTCAGGAGGATACAATGAGCAGTTCTTC; CDR3 protein: CSVGSGGYNEQFF
J gene: TRBJ2-1; V gene: TRBV6-5; clone size: -; D gene: TRBD2; CDR3 DNA: TGTGCCAGCAGTTACTCTCCTAGCGGGATGAACAATGAGCAGTTCTTC; CDR3 protein: CASSYSPSGMNNEQFF
J gene: TRBJ2-3; V gene: TRBV12-3/TRBV12-4; clone size: few; D gene: -; CDR3 DNA: TGTGCCAGCAGCACAACAGGAGATACGCAGTATTTT; CDR3 protein: CASSTTGDTQYF
J gene: TRBJ1-2; V gene: TRBV2; clone size: once; D gene: -; CDR3 DNA: TGTGCCAGCAGTCCACAGGGCGACTATGGCTACACCTTC; CDR3 protein: CASSPQGDYGYTF
J gene: TRBJ2-3; V gene: TRBV24-1; clone size: -; D gene: TRBD1; CDR3 DNA: TGCGCCACCAGGGGGGACAGGGGGACAGATACGCAGTATTTT; CDR3 protein: CATRGDRGTDTQYF
J gene: TRBJ1-3; V gene: TRBV5-1; clone size: -; D gene: TRBD1; CDR3 DNA: TGCGCCAGCAGCGTGACAGGGACTGGAAACACCATATATTTT; CDR3 protein: CASSVTGTGNTIYF
J gene: TRBJ1-6; V gene: TRBV28; clone size: few; D gene: TRBD1; CDR3 DNA: TGTGCCAGCAACTACGGACAGGGGGATAATTCACCCCTCCACTTT; CDR3 protein: CASNYGQGDNSPLHF